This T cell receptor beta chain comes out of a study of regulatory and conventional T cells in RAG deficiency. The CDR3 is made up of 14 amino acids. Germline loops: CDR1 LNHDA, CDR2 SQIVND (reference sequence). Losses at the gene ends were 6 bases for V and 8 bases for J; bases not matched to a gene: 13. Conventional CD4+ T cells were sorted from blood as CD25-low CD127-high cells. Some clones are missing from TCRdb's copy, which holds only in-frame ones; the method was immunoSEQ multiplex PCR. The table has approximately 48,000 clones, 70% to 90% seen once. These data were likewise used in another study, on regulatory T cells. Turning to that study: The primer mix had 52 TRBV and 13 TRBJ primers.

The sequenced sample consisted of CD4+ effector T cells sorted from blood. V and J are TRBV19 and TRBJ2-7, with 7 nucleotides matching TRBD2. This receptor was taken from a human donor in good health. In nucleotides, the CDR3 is TGTGCCAGTAGAGACGCGGGAGTGAGTTTGAAGCAGTACTTC. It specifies CASRDAGVSLKQYF.